Here is one T cell receptor (beta chain) with its context. The study enrolled healthy HIV-negative adults without recent acute infections or vaccinations as donors. Among the donors, all were Caucasian adults who lived in Nashville, Tennessee. These data originate in a study of shared clonotypes between healthy human individuals. The repertoire was sequenced with immunoSEQ multiplex PCR; TCRdb's copy has only in-frame clones and lacks some. The profile shows roughly 96,000 clones, around half of them singletons. The CDR3 covers 13 residues. Germline V gene sequence: CDR1 SGHVS, CDR2 FQNEAQ. Unmatched junction bases numbered 4, after V lost 5 bases and J lost 4 bases.

The V call is TRBV7-8, the J call TRBJ1-2; 7 bases are a match to TRBD1. Sequencing input: PBMCs. The origin of this receptor is a woman between 40 and 50 years old in good health. Some clones in this sample may be carry-over from other donors' samples. The CDR3 DNA sequence: TGTGCCAGCAGCCCAGGGACAGTCTATGGCTACACCTTC. Residues: CASSPGTVYGYTF.